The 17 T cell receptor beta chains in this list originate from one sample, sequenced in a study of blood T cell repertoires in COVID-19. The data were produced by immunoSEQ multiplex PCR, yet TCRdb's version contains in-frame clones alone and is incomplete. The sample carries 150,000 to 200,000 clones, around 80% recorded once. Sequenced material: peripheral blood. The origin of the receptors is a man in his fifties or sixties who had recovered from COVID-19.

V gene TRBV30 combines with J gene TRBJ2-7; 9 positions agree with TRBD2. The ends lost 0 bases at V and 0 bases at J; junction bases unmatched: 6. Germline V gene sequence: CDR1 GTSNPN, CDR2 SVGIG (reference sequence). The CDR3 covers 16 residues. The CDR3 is CAWSVGGRAFSYEQYF. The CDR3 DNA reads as TGTGCCTGGAGTGTTGGCGGGAGGGCCTTCTCCTACGAGCAGTACTTC.

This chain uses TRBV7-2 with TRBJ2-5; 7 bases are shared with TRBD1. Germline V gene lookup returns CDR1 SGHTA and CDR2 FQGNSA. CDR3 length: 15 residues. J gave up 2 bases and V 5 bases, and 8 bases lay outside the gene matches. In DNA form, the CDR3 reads TGTGCCAGCAGCGAAGTGGGACAGTCGCAAGAGACCCAGTACTTC. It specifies CASSEVGQSQETQYF.

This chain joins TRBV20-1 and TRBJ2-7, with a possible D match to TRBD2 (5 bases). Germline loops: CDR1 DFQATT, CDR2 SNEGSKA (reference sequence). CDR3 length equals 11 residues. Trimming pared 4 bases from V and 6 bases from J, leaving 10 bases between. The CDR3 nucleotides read TGCAGTGCTACCGGGGATCCCGAGCAGTACTTC. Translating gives CSATGDPEQYF.

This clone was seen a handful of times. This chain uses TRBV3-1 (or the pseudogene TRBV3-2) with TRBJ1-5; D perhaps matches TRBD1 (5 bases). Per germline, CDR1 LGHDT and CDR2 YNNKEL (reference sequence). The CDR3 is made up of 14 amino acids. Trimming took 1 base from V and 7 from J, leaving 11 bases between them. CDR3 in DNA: TGTGCCAGCAGCCAAGGCTCCTGGGGCCAGCCCCAGCATTTT. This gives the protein CASSQGSWGQPQHF.

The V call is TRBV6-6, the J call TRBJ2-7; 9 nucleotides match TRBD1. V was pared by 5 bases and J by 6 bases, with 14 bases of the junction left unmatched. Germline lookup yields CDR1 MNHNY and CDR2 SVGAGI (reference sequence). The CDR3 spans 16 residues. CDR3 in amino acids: CASSPAGRQGGVEQYF. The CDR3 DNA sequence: TGTGCCAGCAGTCCCGCAGGCCGACAGGGGGGGGTCGAGCAGTACTTC.

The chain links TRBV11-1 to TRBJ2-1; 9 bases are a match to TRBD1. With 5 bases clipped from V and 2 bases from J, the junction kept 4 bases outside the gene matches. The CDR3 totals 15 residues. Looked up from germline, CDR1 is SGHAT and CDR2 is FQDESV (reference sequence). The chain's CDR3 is CASSQQGAAYNEQFF. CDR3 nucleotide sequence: TGTGCCAGCAGCCAACAGGGGGCAGCCTACAATGAGCAGTTCTTC. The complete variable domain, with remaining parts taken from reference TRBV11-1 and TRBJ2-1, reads EAEVAQSPRYKITEKSQAVAFWCDPISGHATLYWYRQILGQGPELLVQFQDESVVDDSQLPKDRFSAERLKGVDSTLKIQPAELGDSAMYLCASSQQGAAYNEQFFGPGTRLTVL.

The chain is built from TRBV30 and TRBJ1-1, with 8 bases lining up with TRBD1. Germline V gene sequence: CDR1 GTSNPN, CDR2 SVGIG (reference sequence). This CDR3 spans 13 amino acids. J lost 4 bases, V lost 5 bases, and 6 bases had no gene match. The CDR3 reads CAWWTDRATEAFF. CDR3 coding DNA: TGTGCCTGGTGGACGGACAGGGCCACTGAAGCTTTCTTT.

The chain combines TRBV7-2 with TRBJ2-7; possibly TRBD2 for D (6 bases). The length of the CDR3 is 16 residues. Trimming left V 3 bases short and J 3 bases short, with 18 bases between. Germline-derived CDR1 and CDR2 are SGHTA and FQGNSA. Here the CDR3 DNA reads TGTGCCAGCAGCTTGGTGGGAGGCCGAACAAGCTACGAGCAGTACTTC. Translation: CASSLVGGRTSYEQYF.

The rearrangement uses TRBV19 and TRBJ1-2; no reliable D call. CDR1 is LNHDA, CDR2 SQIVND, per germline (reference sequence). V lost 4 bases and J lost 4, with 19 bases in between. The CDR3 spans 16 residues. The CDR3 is CASSTSHRAPPYGYTF. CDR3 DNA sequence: TGTGCCAGTAGTACCTCTCACAGAGCCCCCCCCTATGGCTACACCTTC.

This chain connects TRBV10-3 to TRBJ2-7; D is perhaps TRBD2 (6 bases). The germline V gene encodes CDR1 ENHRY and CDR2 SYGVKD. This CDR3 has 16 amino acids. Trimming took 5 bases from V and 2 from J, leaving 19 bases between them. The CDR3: CAISRDWGDPTYEQYF. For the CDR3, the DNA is TGTGCCATCAGTCGGGACTGGGGAGATCCGACCTACGAGCAGTACTTC.

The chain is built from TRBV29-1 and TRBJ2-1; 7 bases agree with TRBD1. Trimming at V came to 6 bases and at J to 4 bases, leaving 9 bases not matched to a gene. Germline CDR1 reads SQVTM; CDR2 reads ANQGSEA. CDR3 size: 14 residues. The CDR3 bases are TGCAGCGTCCTCCGGGGACAGAAGTACAATGAGCAGTTCTTC. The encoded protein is CSVLRGQKYNEQFF.

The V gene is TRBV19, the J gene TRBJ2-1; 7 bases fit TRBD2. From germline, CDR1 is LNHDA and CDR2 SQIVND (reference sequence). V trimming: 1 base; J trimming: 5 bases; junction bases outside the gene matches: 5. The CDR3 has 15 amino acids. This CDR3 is CASSIVAGRDNEQFF. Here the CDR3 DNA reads TGTGCCAGTAGTATAGTGGCAGGGAGGGACAATGAGCAGTTCTTC.

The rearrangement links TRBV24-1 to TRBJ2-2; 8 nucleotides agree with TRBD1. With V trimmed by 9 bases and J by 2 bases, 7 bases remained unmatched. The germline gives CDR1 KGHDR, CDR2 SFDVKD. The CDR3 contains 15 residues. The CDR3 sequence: CATGPGTGNTGELFF. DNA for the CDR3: TGTGCCACCGGACCCGGGACAGGAAACACCGGGGAGCTGTTTTTT.

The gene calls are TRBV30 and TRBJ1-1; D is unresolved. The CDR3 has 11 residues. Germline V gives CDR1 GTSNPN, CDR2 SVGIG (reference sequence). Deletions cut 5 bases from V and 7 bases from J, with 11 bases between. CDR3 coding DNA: TGTGCCTGGTCTAGGCGGATTGAAGCTTTCTTT. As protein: CAWSRRIEAFF.

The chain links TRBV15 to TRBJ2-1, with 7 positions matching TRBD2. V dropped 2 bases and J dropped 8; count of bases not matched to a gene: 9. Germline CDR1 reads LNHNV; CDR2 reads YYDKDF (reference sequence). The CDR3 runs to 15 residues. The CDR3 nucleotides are TGTGCCACCAGCAGATGGACTAGACCCCTCGATGAGCAGTTCTTC. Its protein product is CATSRWTRPLDEQFF.

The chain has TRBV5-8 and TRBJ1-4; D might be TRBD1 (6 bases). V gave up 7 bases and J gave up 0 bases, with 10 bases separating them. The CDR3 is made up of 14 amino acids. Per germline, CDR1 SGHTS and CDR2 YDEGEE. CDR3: CASRRGATNEKLFF. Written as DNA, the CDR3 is TGTGCCAGCCGCAGGGGTGCAACTAATGAAAAACTGTTTTTT.

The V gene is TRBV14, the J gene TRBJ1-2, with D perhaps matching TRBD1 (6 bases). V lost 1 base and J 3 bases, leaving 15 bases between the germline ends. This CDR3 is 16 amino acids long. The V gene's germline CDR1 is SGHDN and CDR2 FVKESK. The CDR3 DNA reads TGTGCCAGCAGCCAAGGGGAGAAACAGGGATACTATGGCTACACCTTC. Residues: CASSQGEKQGYYGYTF.